Below, 8 T cell receptor beta chains from the same sample are listed, as sequenced in a study of identical twins. TCRdb used MiXCR to reprocess the 5' RACE reads, holding one entry per CDR3 protein. Here the sample spans about 530,000 distinct CDR3 sequences, approximately 20% being singletons. This sample also appeared in a second study, on yellow fever vaccine responses in identical twins.

Sequencing used CD4+ T cells sorted from blood. The origin of the receptors is a woman aged 18-29 years in good health.

This clonotype has at least ten counts. This chain connects TRBV12-3 or TRBV12-4 to TRBJ2-3; 9 bases align to TRBD1. Germline trimming cut 4 bases from V and 4 bases from J; bases unmatched to any gene: 6. This CDR3 is 15 amino acids long. The chain's CDR3 is CASSYGQGTSDTQYF. The CDR3 DNA is TGTGCCAGCAGTTATGGACAGGGGACGTCAGATACGCAGTATTTT.

This clonotype was seen a few times. Being one base from a much bigger clone, this may be a read error. This chain links TRBV12-3 or TRBV12-4 with TRBJ1-1, with D perhaps matching TRBD1 (5 bases). There are 12 residues in the CDR3. V was clipped by 7 bases and J by 5 bases, with 11 bases between them. CDR3 amino acids: CASNLRGTEAFF. The CDR3 DNA reads TGTGCCAGCAACTTAAGGGGAACTGAAGCTTTCTTT.

The V gene is TRBV20-1, the J gene TRBJ2-1; 8 positions agree with TRBD2. Germline V gene data show CDR1 as DFQATT and CDR2 as SNEGSKA (reference sequence). Losses at the gene ends were 1 base for V and 6 bases for J; bases not matched to a gene: 5. The CDR3 loop spans 14 amino acids. The CDR3 nucleotides read TGCAGTGCTAGAGGTAGCGGGATAATCAATGAGCAGTTCTTC. It translates to CSARGSGIINEQFF.

This clonotype was detected only a few times. This sequence joins TRBV24-1 and TRBJ2-2, with 7 bases matching TRBD2. The CDR3 is 15 residues long. Germline CDR1 KGHDR, CDR2 SFDVKD. V lost 2 bases, J lost 5 bases, and 4 bases stayed unmatched. The DNA of the CDR3 is TGTGCCACCAGTGATTGGCGGGAGAAGACCGGGGAGCTGTTTTTT. Translation gives CATSDWREKTGELFF.

V usage is TRBV9 and J usage is TRBJ2-3; no firm D call. This CDR3 has 14 residues. Trimming took off 4 bases at V and 8 bases at J, with 17 bases between the two ends. CDR1 is SGDLS, CDR2 YYNGEE, per germline. The chain's CDR3 is CASSPRLGGATQYF. The CDR3 DNA reads TGTGCCAGCAGCCCCCGACTTGGCGGAGCTACGCAGTATTTT.

This clonotype was counted a few times. The chain uses TRBV3-1 and TRBJ2-1, with a tentative D call TRBD2 (6 bases). Trimming shortened V by 4 bases and J by 12 bases, and 13 bases separated the two germline ends. Germline CDR1 LGHDT, CDR2 YNNKEL (reference sequence). The CDR3 consists of 12 residues. The CDR3 coding sequence is TGTGCCAGCAGCCTTAGACTAGATGGGCAGTTCTTC. It is translated as CASSLRLDGQFF.

This clonotype has only a few counts. The chain couples TRBV7-2 to TRBJ2-3; tentatively, D is TRBD1 or TRBD2 (6 bases each). With 5 bases removed from V and 3 bases from J, the gap between germline ends came to 15 bases. Germline assignment: CDR1 SGHTA and CDR2 FQGNSA. This CDR3 is built from 15 residues. The DNA of the CDR3 is TGTGCCAGCAGCAAGGCTAGGGGGGCTACAGATACGCAGTATTTT. Protein: CASSKARGATDTQYF.

This clonotype appeared a single time. The chain is built from TRBV28 and TRBJ2-7; D is ambiguous. The CDR3 consists of 13 residues. With 10 bases removed from V and 2 bases from J, the gap between germline ends came to 15 bases. Germline V gene lookup returns CDR1 MDHEN and CDR2 SYDVKM. This chain's CDR3 is CATGLEAPYEQYF. CDR3 in DNA: TGTGCCACGGGCCTCGAGGCCCCCTACGAGCAGTACTTC.